Each of the 29 T cell receptor beta chains below was sequenced from the same sample in a study of CD8+ T cells in alopecia areata. Treatment in this sample: oral pan-JAK inhibitor, 5-10 mg twice daily. Sequencing used cDNA as its template, made by extracting RNA and reverse transcribing it. The table came from immunoSEQ multiplex PCR; TCRdb's copy has only in-frame clones and leaves some out. This sample has 110,000 or so clones; 45% to 65% occur once, and the top ten carry 3% to 4%. The sample here was CD4+ T cells sorted from blood, taken at week 24, from a patient treated with tofacitinib. These receptor sequences come from a human donor with alopecia areata.

Worth noting for this clone: This specimen includes other DNA sequences encoding the same CDR3. The V gene is TRBV4-3, the J gene TRBJ2-5; no definite D call. Germline CDR1 reads LGHNA; CDR2 reads YSLEER. Deletions cut 0 bases from V and 4 bases from J, with 6 bases between. This CDR3 comprises 13 residues. The CDR3 DNA sequence: TGCGCCAGCAGCCAAGATTCCGGAGAGACCCAGTACTTC. Its protein is CASSQDSGETQYF.

The chain employs TRBV2 and TRBJ1-5, with D possibly matching TRBD1 (5 bases). The germline gives CDR1 SNHLY, CDR2 FYNNEI. The CDR3 extends over 16 amino acids. Deletions cut 4 bases from V and 0 bases from J, with 13 bases between. CDR3 DNA: TGTGCCAGCAGTGTGGAGGGGCGGGTTAGCAATCAGCCCCAGCATTTT. The encoded protein is CASSVEGRVSNQPQHF.

The chain recombines TRBV10-3 with TRBJ1-2; D might be TRBD1 (5 bases). The germline gives CDR1 ENHRY, CDR2 SYGVKD. Trimming cost V 7 bases and J 4 bases, with 13 bases left between them. The CDR3 contains 13 residues. This CDR3 reads CAITGRGTYGYTF. The CDR3 DNA sequence: TGTGCCATCACTGGAAGGGGAACCTATGGCTACACCTTC.

CDR3 residues: CASSIRTAASTDTQYF. CDR3 DNA: TGTGCCAGTAGTATCAGGACTGCCGCCAGCACAGATACGCAGTATTTT. The chain employs TRBV19 and TRBJ2-3; TRBD2 might be the D (5 bases). V was clipped by 3 bases and J by 0 bases, with 13 bases between them. The CDR3 is made up of 16 amino acids. Germline V gene sequence: CDR1 LNHDA, CDR2 SQIVND (reference sequence).

This clone was counted between two and nine times. The junction and the germline gene differ at one end; a read error may be behind it. J is TRBJ1-3 and V is TRBV6-6; no firm D call. CDR3 length: 12 residues. Germline values: CDR1 MNHNY, CDR2 SVGAGI (reference sequence). CDR3 in amino acids: CASSYSDFPPFF. The CDR3 bases are TGTGCCAGCAGTTACTCGGACTTCCCCCCTTTTTTT.

The V gene is TRBV7-9, the J gene TRBJ1-6; D is uncertain. The CDR3 spans 13 residues. Germline CDR1 reads SEHNR; CDR2 reads FQNEAQ (reference sequence). V dropped 5 bases and J dropped 8 bases, with 10 bases sitting between them. The CDR3 region has the DNA TGTGCCAGCAGCCCGTCTGCCTATTCACCCCTCCACTTT. It codes for CASSPSAYSPLHF.

V is TRBV27 and J is TRBJ1-6; possibly TRBD1 for D (6 bases). The germline CDR1 and CDR2 sequences are MNHEY and SMNVEV (reference sequence). Trimming removed 0 bases at V and 6 bases at J, with 12 bases between. CDR3 length equals 16 residues. The CDR3, as DNA: TGTGCCAGCAGTTTATCTCGAGGACAGCCTAATTCACCCCTCCACTTT. Encoded protein: CASSLSRGQPNSPLHF.

The chain couples TRBV6-5 to TRBJ2-7; D assignment may be TRBD1 or TRBD2 (5 bases each). This CDR3 spans 14 amino acids. V was pared by 2 bases and J by 4 bases, with 12 bases between. Germline V lookup: CDR1 MNHEY, CDR2 SVGAGI. This CDR3 reads CASSYNRDGYEQYF. The DNA of the CDR3 is TGTGCCAGCAGTTACAACCGGGACGGATACGAGCAGTACTTC.

This chain joins TRBV30 and TRBJ1-2, with no clear D. V dropped 3 bases and J dropped 7 bases, with 9 bases sitting between them. CDR3 size: 11 residues. The germline V gene encodes CDR1 GTSNPN and CDR2 SVGIG (reference sequence). The CDR3 region is CAWSRLLGYTF. The DNA of the CDR3 is TGTGCCTGGAGCCGTCTGCTTGGCTACACCTTC.

There are a few counts of this clone. V usage is TRBV6-5 and J usage is TRBJ1-6; 7 bases align to TRBD1. This CDR3 is 14 amino acids long. V lost 4 bases, J lost 11 bases, and 8 bases stayed unmatched. CDR1 is MNHEY and CDR2 is SVGAGI in the germline V gene. CDR3 in amino acids: CASSSTGTGTPLHF. CDR3 coding DNA: TGTGCCAGCAGTTCGACAGGGACGGGGACACCCCTCCACTTT.

V is TRBV4-2 and J is TRBJ2-3; 10 bases line up with TRBD2. The germline CDR1 and CDR2 sequences are LGHNA and YNFKEQ. The CDR3 has 16 amino acids. Germline trimming cut 0 bases from V and 4 bases from J; bases unmatched to any gene: 4. Here the CDR3 DNA reads TGTGCCAGCAGCCAAGATGCTAGCGGGGGATCAGATACGCAGTATTTT. It is translated as CASSQDASGGSDTQYF.

The V and J genes are TRBV30 and TRBJ1-6, with D uncertain. In germline, CDR1 is GTSNPN, CDR2 SVGIG (reference sequence). Trimming took off 1 base at V and 14 bases at J, with 9 bases between the two ends. This CDR3 spans 11 amino acids. This CDR3 is CAWSAAESLHF. The CDR3 nucleotides are TGTGCCTGGAGTGCCGCTGAATCCCTCCACTTT.

The chain links TRBV11-2 to TRBJ1-1; D gene uncertain. Germline V CDR1 and CDR2: SGHAT, FQNNGV. Trimming removed 4 bases from V and 7 bases from J, with 13 bases in between. This CDR3 is built from 13 residues. CDR3 region: CASSSNLGNEAFF. The CDR3 bases are TGTGCCAGCAGCTCAAATTTGGGGAATGAAGCTTTCTTT.

V and J are TRBV5-1 and TRBJ1-5; maybe TRBD1 (5 bases). The germline V gene encodes CDR1 SGHRS and CDR2 YFSETQ. The CDR3 is 14 amino acids. V lost 0 bases, J lost 3 bases, and 7 bases lay in between. The CDR3 DNA sequence: TGCGCCAGCAGCTTGGGGGGCGCCAATCAGCCCCAGCATTTT. This codes for CASSLGGANQPQHF.

CDR3 protein: CASSMGSTGELFF. As DNA, the CDR3 is TGTGCCAGTAGTATGGGTAGCACCGGGGAGCTGTTTTTT. The genes are TRBV19 and TRBJ2-2; no clear D. V was clipped by 3 bases and J by 4 bases, with 6 bases between them. This CDR3 contains 13 residues. Germline V gene sequence: CDR1 LNHDA, CDR2 SQIVND (reference sequence). Drawing the rest from reference TRBV19 and TRBJ2-2, the complete variable domain is DGGITQSPKYLFRKEGQNVTLSCEQNLNHDAMYWYRQDPGQGLRLIYYSQIVNDFQKGDIAEGYSVSREKKESFPLTVTSAQKNPTAFYLCASSMGSTGELFFGEGSRLTVL.

This chain joins TRBV2 and TRBJ2-5, with D possibly being TRBD1 (5 bases). The germline gives CDR1 SNHLY, CDR2 FYNNEI. The CDR3 sequence is 12 residues long. The V and J ends lost 3 bases and 8 bases respectively, with 10 bases between them. CDR3 sequence reads: CASSEQDNTQYF. As DNA, the CDR3 is TGTGCCAGCAGTGAGCAGGACAACACCCAGTACTTC.

The chain is built from TRBV30 and TRBJ2-7; 7 bases are shared with TRBD2. The CDR3 has 14 amino acids. J was trimmed by 2 bases and V by 2 bases; bases with no gene match: 6. The germline V gene encodes CDR1 GTSNPN and CDR2 SVGIG (reference sequence). The CDR3 is CAWSLGGGPYEQYF. CDR3 DNA: TGTGCCTGGAGTTTAGGCGGGGGTCCCTACGAGCAGTACTTC.

The CDR3 reads CASSQDYRNEKLFF. For the CDR3, the DNA is TGCGCCAGCAGCCAAGATTACAGAAATGAAAAACTGTTTTTT. The V call is TRBV4-3, the J call TRBJ1-4; D is unclear. The CDR3 is made up of 14 amino acids. Germline values: CDR1 LGHNA, CDR2 YSLEER. Trimming cost V 0 bases and J 5 bases, with 7 bases left between them.

This clone was detected only a few times. The chain employs TRBV6-8 and TRBJ2-7; no clear D gene. V dropped 4 bases and J dropped 3 bases, with 19 bases sitting between them. Germline V gives CDR1 MNHGY, CDR2 SAAAGT. This CDR3 has 16 residues. CDR3 in amino acids: CASSSPTSARIYEQYF. CDR3 DNA: TGTGCCAGCAGTTCCCCGACTTCTGCACGTATCTACGAGCAGTACTTC.

This sequence joins TRBV2 and TRBJ2-3, with TRBD2 identical over 7 bases. Germline CDR1 SNHLY, CDR2 FYNNEI. The CDR3 spans 13 residues. Germline trimming cut 8 bases from V and 0 bases from J; bases unmatched to any gene: 2. The CDR3 is CASGRESTDTQYF. The CDR3 nucleotides read TGTGCCAGCGGGCGGGAGAGCACAGATACGCAGTATTTT.

This clone showed up just a few times. Other DNA sequences in this sample translate to the same CDR3. The CDR3 coding sequence is TGTGCCACCAGCCCAAGGACAGATTCACCCCTCCACTTT. Translation gives CATSPRTDSPLHF. The V gene is TRBV15, the J gene TRBJ1-6, with D possibly matching TRBD1 (6 bases). Germline loops: CDR1 LNHNV, CDR2 YYDKDF (reference sequence). The CDR3 consists of 13 residues. V dropped 5 bases and J dropped 8 bases, with 10 bases sitting between them.

The chain carries TRBV6-6 and TRBJ2-7; D tentatively reads TRBD1 or TRBD2 (5 bases each). The germline V gene has CDR1 MNHNY and CDR2 SVGAGI (reference sequence). V lost 8 bases to trimming and J lost 1 base, with 6 bases between them. CDR3 length: 11 amino acids. The CDR3 DNA follows: TGTGCCAGCGGGGGTTCCTACGAGCAGTACTTC. This sequence encodes CASGGSYEQYF.

This clone was detected a few times. The V call is TRBV18, the J call TRBJ2-4, with D unresolved. V was pared by 0 bases and J by 12 bases, with 18 bases between. This CDR3 is 15 amino acids long. Germline CDR1 reads KGHSH; CDR2 reads LQKENI. CDR3 sequence reads: CASSPPTGPRDTQYF. In nucleotides, the CDR3 is TGTGCCAGCTCACCACCGACGGGCCCGAGAGACACTCAGTACTTC. The full variable domain, completed using reference TRBV18 and TRBJ2-4, is NAGVMQNPRHLVRRRGQEARLRCSPMKGHSHVYWYRQLPEEGLKFMVYLQKENIIDESGMPKERFSAEFPKEGPSILRIQQVVRGDSAAYFCASSPPTGPRDTQYFGAGTRLSVL.

This chain's CDR3 is CASSLVGYNEQFF. The CDR3 DNA reads as TGTGCCAGCAGCTTAGTAGGGTATAATGAGCAGTTCTTC. The chain combines TRBV13 with TRBJ2-1, with D uncertain. V lost 1 base, J lost 7 bases, and 8 bases lay in between. CDR1 and CDR2 from the germline V gene are PRHDT and FYEKMQ (reference sequence). The CDR3 is 13 residues long.

The rearrangement links TRBV25-1 to TRBJ1-2; D is uncertain. Trimming removed 3 bases at V and 3 bases at J, with 14 bases between. Germline values: CDR1 MGHDK, CDR2 SYGVNS. This CDR3 has 15 amino acids. CDR3 nucleotides: TGTGCCAGCAGTGATGGGTCCCGAGAGCACTATGGCTACACCTTC. This codes for CASSDGSREHYGYTF.

This clone was recorded a few times. This chain connects TRBV19 to TRBJ1-6; 8 positions match TRBD1. Germline V gives CDR1 LNHDA, CDR2 SQIVND (reference sequence). The CDR3 runs to 14 residues. Trimming cost V 6 bases and J 3 bases; bases outside gene matches: 1. The chain's CDR3 is CASSDRGYNSPLHF. CDR3 coding DNA: TGTGCCAGTAGCGACAGGGGCTATAATTCACCCCTCCACTTT.

The chain uses TRBV5-1 and TRBJ1-1; D uncertain. This CDR3 is built from 13 residues. The V and J ends lost 3 bases and 1 base respectively, with 7 bases between them. The germline gives CDR1 SGHRS, CDR2 YFSETQ. The CDR3 loop reads CASSSDPNTEAFF. The DNA of the CDR3 is TGCGCCAGCAGCTCGGACCCGAACACTGAAGCTTTCTTT. The full variable domain, with the rest looked up from reference TRBV5-1 and TRBJ1-1, is KAGVTQTPRYLIKTRGQQVTLSCSPISGHRSVSWYQQTPGQGLQFLFEYFSETQRNKGNFPGRFSGRQFSNSRSEMNVSTLELGDSALYLCASSSDPNTEAFFGQGTRLTVV.

V and J are TRBV4-2 and TRBJ2-1, with 8 bases fitting TRBD2. With V trimmed by 0 bases and J by 3 bases, 7 bases remained unmatched. Germline lookup yields CDR1 LGHNA and CDR2 YNFKEQ. The CDR3 is 17 amino acids. This chain's CDR3 is CASSQDRGGSVYNEQFF. The DNA of the CDR3 is TGTGCCAGCAGCCAAGATCGCGGGGGGTCCGTCTACAATGAGCAGTTCTTC.

The chain has TRBV5-4 and TRBJ2-5; no clear D. V was clipped by 4 bases and J by 4 bases, with 8 bases between them. CDR1 is SGHNT and CDR2 is YYREEE in the germline V gene (reference sequence). The CDR3 is 12 amino acids. CDR3 in DNA: TGTGCCAGCAGCGAGCGCGGAGAGACCCAGTACTTC. Protein sequence: CASSERGETQYF.